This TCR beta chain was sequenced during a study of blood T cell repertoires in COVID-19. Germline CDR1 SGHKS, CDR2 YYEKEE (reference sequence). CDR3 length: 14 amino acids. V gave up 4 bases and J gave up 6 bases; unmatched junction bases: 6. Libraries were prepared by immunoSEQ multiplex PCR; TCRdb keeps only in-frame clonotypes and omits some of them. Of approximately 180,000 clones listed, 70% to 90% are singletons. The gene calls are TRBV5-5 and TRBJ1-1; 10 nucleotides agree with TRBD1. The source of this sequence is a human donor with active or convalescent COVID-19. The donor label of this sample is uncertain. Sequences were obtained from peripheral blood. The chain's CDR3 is CASSKGQGEAEAFF. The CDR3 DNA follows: TGTGCCAGCAGCAAAGGACAGGGGGAGGCTGAAGCTTTCTTT.